The 28 T cell receptor beta chains given below trace back to one sample, sequenced in a study of blood T cell repertoires in COVID-19 (TCRdb year 2020). Library method: the immunoSEQ multiplex PCR assay. In TCRdb, the immuneACCESS table is reduced to in-frame sequences with V and J assigned. These tables do not hold every clone; where another copy was compared, an unresolved V gene accounts for under half, and the others remain unexplained. In all, the sample holds 150,000 to 200,000 clones, and 78% of those were seen once. The leading ten clones occupy roughly a sixth of the sample. Sequenced input: PBMCs or T cells enriched from blood (not recorded which). The receptors were gathered from a woman aged 45-65 years who had recovered from COVID-19.

The V call is TRBV7-7, the J call TRBJ2-2, with D unresolved. CDR1 is SSHAT, CDR2 FNYEAQ, per germline (reference sequence). Deletions cut 2 bases from V and 0 bases from J, with 13 bases between. The CDR3 consists of 17 residues. The CDR3 here is CASSLRPRSSNTGELFF. The CDR3 DNA reads TGTGCCAGCAGCTTACGCCCAAGGAGCTCGAACACCGGGGAGCTGTTTTTT.

This chain connects TRBV5-1 to TRBJ2-1, with 8 bases fitting TRBD1. The CDR3 extends over 13 amino acids. Per the germline V gene, CDR1 is SGHRS and CDR2 is YFSETQ. V lost 10 bases and J lost 5; bases outside the gene matches: 8. CDR3 in DNA: TGCGCCTCTACGACAGGGGACAACAATGAGCAGTTCTTC. It codes for CASTTGDNNEQFF.

The chain combines TRBV2 with TRBJ2-4; D not certain. CDR3 length equals 19 residues. The ends were cut back, 3 bases at V and 2 bases at J, with 23 bases in the middle. Germline values: CDR1 SNHLY, CDR2 FYNNEI. The CDR3 DNA reads as TGTGCCAGCAGTGACTGTGATAGCCTCCCCTGTGTAACCAAAAACATTCAGTACTTC. Translated: CASSDCDSLPCVTKNIQYF. Full variable domain (remainder filled in from reference TRBV2 and TRBJ2-4): EPEVTQTPSHQVTQMGQEVILRCVPISNHLYFYWYRQILGQKVEFLVSFYNNEISEKSEIFDDQFSVERPDGSNFTLKIRSTKLEDSAMYFCASSDCDSLPCVTKNIQYFGAGTRLSVL.

This clone turned up a few times. The CDR3 nucleotides are TGTGCCAGCAGCTCTCTCCCCAACACTGAAGCTTTCTTT. Protein sequence: CASSSLPNTEAFF. The V gene is TRBV7-6, the J gene TRBJ1-1; D gene unclear. In germline, CDR1 is SGHVS, CDR2 FNYEAQ. Between the trimmed V and J ends, which lost 4 bases and 2 bases, there was a span of 8 bases. The CDR3 spans 13 residues. The full variable domain, with the rest looked up from reference TRBV7-6 and TRBJ1-1, is GAGVSQSPRYKVTKRGQDVALRCDPISGHVSLYWYRQALGQGPEFLTYFNYEAQQDKSGLPNDRFSAERPEGSISTLTIQRTEQRDSAMYRCASSSLPNTEAFFGQGTRLTVV.

CDR3 protein: CASSLQGKAEAFF. For the CDR3, the DNA is TGTGCCAGCAGTCTACAGGGTAAGGCTGAAGCTTTCTTT. The chain combines TRBV28 with TRBJ1-1; D is possibly TRBD1 (6 bases). The CDR3 loop spans 13 amino acids. V lost 5 bases and J 6 bases, leaving 13 bases between the germline ends. Germline loops: CDR1 MDHEN, CDR2 SYDVKM.

The CDR3 reads CASSVGGSGGGAFYEQYF. CDR3 nucleotides: TGTGCCAGCAGCGTAGGGGGTAGCGGAGGAGGGGCTTTCTACGAGCAGTACTTC. V gene TRBV9 combines with J gene TRBJ2-7; possibly TRBD2 for D (6 bases). CDR1 is SGDLS and CDR2 is YYNGEE in the germline V gene. V lost 0 bases and J lost 3, with 22 bases in between. The CDR3 spans 18 residues.

The chain is built from TRBV9 and TRBJ2-1, with a possible D match to TRBD2 (5 bases). CDR3 length equals 14 residues. The germline gives CDR1 SGDLS, CDR2 YYNGEE. The V gene lost 4 bases and the J gene lost 3 bases, with 11 bases spanning the gap. The CDR3 is CASSTWTGYNEQFF. CDR3 nucleotide sequence: TGTGCCAGCAGCACCTGGACTGGCTACAATGAGCAGTTCTTC.

The CDR3 spells CASSQGVLDRGYTEAFF. The CDR3, as DNA: TGCGCCAGCAGCCAAGGGGTCCTGGACAGGGGTTACACTGAAGCTTTCTTT. The V call is TRBV4-1, the J call TRBJ1-1; 9 nucleotides agree with TRBD1. The CDR3 has 17 amino acids. CDR1 and CDR2 from the germline V gene are MGHRA and YSYEKL. V gave up 1 base and J gave up 3 bases; unmatched junction bases: 9.

The CDR3 loop is CASGDRGPNEQYF. DNA for the CDR3: TGTGCCAGCGGGGACAGGGGGCCGAACGAGCAGTACTTC. V and J are TRBV6-5 and TRBJ2-7; TRBD1 agrees at 12 bases. There are 13 residues in the CDR3. After removal of 8 bases from V and 5 bases from J, the junction contained 4 bases not matched to a gene. CDR1 and CDR2 (germline): MNHEY, SVGAGI.

The rearrangement links TRBV28 to TRBJ1-4; 10 bases align to TRBD1. Unmatched junction bases numbered 5, after V lost 6 bases and J lost 7 bases. Germline V gene lookup returns CDR1 MDHEN and CDR2 SYDVKM. The CDR3 length is 14 residues. Here the CDR3 reads CASSYRDRGEKLFF. The CDR3, as DNA: TGTGCCAGCAGCTACAGGGACAGGGGTGAAAAACTGTTTTTT.

The rearrangement joins TRBV11-3 to TRBJ1-6; D is unclear. Germline lookup yields CDR1 SGHNT and CDR2 YENEEA. This CDR3 spans 13 amino acids. V was clipped by 6 bases and J by 7 bases, with 10 bases between them. CDR3 sequence: CASSLGANSPLHF. The CDR3 bases are TGTGCCAGCAGTCTAGGAGCCAATTCACCCCTCCACTTT.

This chain links TRBV18 with TRBJ2-2; weak D call: TRBD2 (5 bases). Germline V gene lookup returns CDR1 KGHSH and CDR2 LQKENI. The V and J ends lost 2 bases and 6 bases respectively, with 10 bases between them. This CDR3 is built from 14 residues. The DNA of the CDR3 is TGTGCCAGCTCACCATTGAAGGGAGCCGGGGAGCTGTTTTTT. Translation: CASSPLKGAGELFF.

This rearrangement joins TRBV19 to TRBJ2-7, with 7 bases lining up with TRBD2. V shed 5 bases, J shed 6 bases, and the junction held 13 bases outside the gene matches. CDR3 length: 15 residues. The germline gives CDR1 LNHDA, CDR2 SQIVND (reference sequence). The CDR3 loop is CASSPGRGISFEQYF. The CDR3 DNA sequence: TGTGCCAGTAGTCCTGGGAGGGGTATATCGTTCGAGCAGTACTTC.

This clone appeared a few times. V and J are TRBV18 and TRBJ1-2, with D maybe TRBD1 (5 bases). In germline, CDR1 is KGHSH, CDR2 LQKENI. The CDR3 has 15 amino acids. V was trimmed by 0 bases and J by 2 bases, leaving 10 bases between them. In nucleotides, the CDR3 is TGTGCCAGCTCACCACCGGGGCAGAGGAACTATGGCTACACCTTC. It translates to CASSPPGQRNYGYTF.

The chain recombines TRBV9 with TRBJ2-2, with TRBD1 identical over 9 bases. Germline CDR1 and CDR2: SGDLS and YYNGEE. Trimming removed 4 bases from V and 2 bases from J; junction bases left unmatched: 6. The CDR3 consists of 16 residues. Written as DNA, the CDR3 is TGTGCCAGCAGCACTCTGGGACAGGGAAACACCGGGGAGCTGTTTTTT. Protein product: CASSTLGQGNTGELFF.

Many counts were recorded for this clone. The rearrangement joins TRBV14 to TRBJ2-1, with TRBD1 matching 10 bases. The V and J ends lost 4 bases and 10 bases, in that order; junction bases with no gene match: 13. The CDR3 consists of 16 residues. Germline assignment: CDR1 SGHDN and CDR2 FVKESK. The chain's CDR3 is CASSPPGQGKKGEQFF. The CDR3 nucleotides read TGTGCCAGCAGCCCCCCGGGACAGGGGAAAAAAGGGGAGCAGTTCTTC.

This sequence joins TRBV5-1 and TRBJ1-2, with 7 bases that match TRBD1. Trimming at V came to 3 bases and at J to 2 bases, leaving 1 base not matched to a gene. The CDR3 consists of 13 residues. The germline gives CDR1 SGHRS, CDR2 YFSETQ. For the CDR3, the DNA is TGCGCCAGCAGCTCGGGACAGAACTATGGCTACACCTTC. Translated, it gives CASSSGQNYGYTF. The entire variable domain, with the rest obtained from reference TRBV5-1 and TRBJ1-2, is as follows: KAGVTQTPRYLIKTRGQQVTLSCSPISGHRSVSWYQQTPGQGLQFLFEYFSETQRNKGNFPGRFSGRQFSNSRSEMNVSTLELGDSALYLCASSSGQNYGYTFGSGTRLTVV.

The rearrangement joins TRBV11-2 to TRBJ1-2; D gene unclear. The V end was cut by 4 bases, the J end by 2 bases, with 20 bases between. CDR3 length: 17 amino acids. Germline V gene sequence: CDR1 SGHAT, CDR2 FQNNGV. CDR3 sequence: CASSSGWSGRSNYGYTF. DNA of the CDR3: TGTGCCAGCAGCTCGGGCTGGTCGGGGAGATCAAACTATGGCTACACCTTC.

This chain links TRBV12-3 or TRBV12-4 with TRBJ2-7, with D possibly matching TRBD1 (6 bases). Trimming pared 3 bases from V and 3 bases from J, leaving 9 bases between. This CDR3 has 13 residues. This chain's CDR3 is CASSFRRGYEQYF. The CDR3 DNA is TGTGCCAGCAGTTTCCGCAGGGGCTACGAGCAGTACTTC.

This clone was counted once. One base away lies a much larger clone, so this may be a sequencing read error. CDR3: CASRPSGRRADTQYF. In DNA form, the CDR3 reads TGTGCCAGCAGACCCAGCGGGAGAAGGGCAGATACGCAGTATTTT. This sequence joins TRBV28 and TRBJ2-3; 8 bases line up with TRBD2. The CDR3 consists of 15 residues. Germline V gene data show CDR1 as MDHEN and CDR2 as SYDVKM. V was pared by 6 bases and J by 4 bases, with 9 bases of the junction left unmatched. Full variable domain (remainder filled in from reference TRBV28 and TRBJ2-3): DVKVTQSSRYLVKRTGEKVFLECVQDMDHENMFWYRQDPGLGLRLIYFSYDVKMKEKGDIPEGYSVSREKKERFSLILESASTNQTSMYLCASRPSGRRADTQYFGPGTRLTVL.

This chain joins TRBV25-1 and TRBJ1-3, with D perhaps matching TRBD1 (6 bases). V was trimmed by 3 bases and J by 0 bases, leaving 12 bases between them. The germline V gene encodes CDR1 MGHDK and CDR2 SYGVNS. This CDR3 spans 16 amino acids. Here the CDR3 DNA reads TGTGCCAGCAGTGACCACAGGGTTAGCTCTGGAAACACCATATATTTT. Its protein is CASSDHRVSSGNTIYF.

V usage is TRBV19 and J usage is TRBJ2-7, with 12 bases matching TRBD1. The V gene end was trimmed by 5 bases and the J gene end by 7 bases; junction bases not matched to a gene: 6. Germline lookup yields CDR1 LNHDA and CDR2 SQIVND (reference sequence). The CDR3 has 14 residues. The CDR3 loop reads CASSPGTGGGEQYF. DNA of the CDR3: TGTGCCAGTAGTCCCGGGACAGGGGGCGGAGAGCAGTACTTC.

Worth noting for this clone: Other DNA sequences of this sample code for an identical CDR3. The chain uses TRBV7-2 and TRBJ1-1, with 7 bases fitting TRBD1. From germline, CDR1 is SGHTA and CDR2 FQGNSA. V lost 5 bases, J lost 1 base, and 4 bases stayed unmatched. The CDR3 sequence is 14 residues long. CDR3 in DNA: TGTGCCAGCAGCCCCCAGGGGGGGAACACTGAAGCTTTCTTT. Its translation is CASSPQGGNTEAFF.

CDR3 DNA sequence: TGTGCCAGCACCCCAGCGGGGGAAGGTAATACGCAGTATTTT. It translates to CASTPAGEGNTQYF. The chain is built from TRBV6-5 and TRBJ2-3; 8 nucleotides line up with TRBD2. Losses at the gene ends were 7 bases for V and 7 bases for J; bases not matched to a gene: 10. CDR1 and CDR2 (germline): MNHEY, SVGAGI. The CDR3 spans 14 residues.

V usage is TRBV11-2 and J usage is TRBJ1-2; no definite D call. Germline CDR1 reads SGHAT; CDR2 reads FQNNGV. CDR3 length: 16 amino acids. Trimming shortened V by 2 bases and J by 0 bases, and 13 bases separated the two germline ends. The CDR3 loop reads CASSLTEQASNYGYTF. The DNA for the CDR3 is TGTGCCAGCAGCTTAACAGAGCAAGCATCTAACTATGGCTACACCTTC.

The table lists this clone with a count of one. The chain has TRBV28 and TRBJ2-5; D gene unclear. CDR3 length: 11 residues. Germline lookup yields CDR1 MDHEN and CDR2 SYDVKM. V lost 1 base to trimming and J lost 10 bases, with 7 bases between them. CDR3 bases: TGTGCCAGCAGTTTATTCGGGTTCCAGTACTTC. This sequence encodes CASSLFGFQYF.

This sequence joins TRBV7-3 and TRBJ2-3; no clear D. Trimming shortened V by 4 bases and J by 0 bases, and 8 bases separated the two germline ends. The germline V gene has CDR1 SGHTA and CDR2 FQGTGA. CDR3 length equals 14 residues. The DNA for the CDR3 is TGTGCCAGCAGCTGGCAAAGTAGCACAGATACGCAGTATTTT. Encoded protein: CASSWQSSTDTQYF.

This chain links TRBV7-3 with TRBJ2-1, with TRBD2 matching over 10 bases. Germline loops: CDR1 SGHTA, CDR2 FQGTGA. CDR3 length: 16 residues. J lost 5 bases, V lost 0 bases, and 4 bases had no gene match. CDR3 region: CASSLTPSGSHNEQFF. The CDR3 DNA follows: TGTGCCAGCAGCTTAACGCCTAGCGGGAGCCACAATGAGCAGTTCTTC.